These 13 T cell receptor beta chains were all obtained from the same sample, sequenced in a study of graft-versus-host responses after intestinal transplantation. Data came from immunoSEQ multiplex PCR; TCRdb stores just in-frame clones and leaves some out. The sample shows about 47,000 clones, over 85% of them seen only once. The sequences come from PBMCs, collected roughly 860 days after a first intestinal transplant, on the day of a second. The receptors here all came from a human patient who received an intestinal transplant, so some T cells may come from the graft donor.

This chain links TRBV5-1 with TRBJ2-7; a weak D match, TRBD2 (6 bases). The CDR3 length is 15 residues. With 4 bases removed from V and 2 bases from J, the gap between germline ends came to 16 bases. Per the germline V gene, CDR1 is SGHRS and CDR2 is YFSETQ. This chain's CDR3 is CASSLAGSSAYEQYF. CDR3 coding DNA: TGCGCCAGCAGCCTCGCCGGGAGTTCGGCCTACGAGCAGTACTTC.

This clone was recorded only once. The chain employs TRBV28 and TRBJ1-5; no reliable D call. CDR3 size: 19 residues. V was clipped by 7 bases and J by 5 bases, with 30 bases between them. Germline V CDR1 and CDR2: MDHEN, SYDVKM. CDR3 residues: CASIPSVVPEGHSDQPQHF. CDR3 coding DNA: TGTGCCAGCATCCCCTCTGTCGTCCCTGAAGGGCACTCGGATCAGCCCCAGCATTTT.

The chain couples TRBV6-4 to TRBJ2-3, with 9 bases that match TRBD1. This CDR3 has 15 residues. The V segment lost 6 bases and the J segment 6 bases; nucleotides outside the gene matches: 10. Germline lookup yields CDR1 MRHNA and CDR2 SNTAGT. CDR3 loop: CASSPQGANQDTQYF. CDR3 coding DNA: TGTGCCAGCAGCCCACAGGGGGCGAACCAGGATACGCAGTATTTT.

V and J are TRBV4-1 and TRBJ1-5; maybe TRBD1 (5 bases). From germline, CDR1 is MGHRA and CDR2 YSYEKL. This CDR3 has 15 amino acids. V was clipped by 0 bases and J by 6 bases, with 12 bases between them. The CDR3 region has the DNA TGCGCCAGCAGCCAAGAGGGCAGGGCAAGTCAGCCCCAGCATTTT. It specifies CASSQEGRASQPQHF.

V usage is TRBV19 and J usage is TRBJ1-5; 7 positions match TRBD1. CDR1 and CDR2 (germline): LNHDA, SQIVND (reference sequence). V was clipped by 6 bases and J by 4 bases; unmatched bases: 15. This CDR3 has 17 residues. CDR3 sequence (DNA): TGTGCCAGTAGCCTATTACAGGGGAAGGGACTAAATCAGCCCCAGCATTTT. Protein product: CASSLLQGKGLNQPQHF.

The CDR3 reads CASSLPNEDTIYF. The CDR3 coding sequence is TGTGCCAGCAGTTTGCCCAACGAGGACACCATATATTTT. The V call is TRBV28, the J call TRBJ1-3; unclear D gene. This CDR3 spans 13 amino acids. V was shortened by 3 bases and J by 8 bases, with 11 bases between the two germline ends. Germline loops: CDR1 MDHEN, CDR2 SYDVKM. The variable domain in full, completed from reference TRBV28 and TRBJ1-3, reads DVKVTQSSRYLVKRTGEKVFLECVQDMDHENMFWYRQDPGLGLRLIYFSYDVKMKEKGDIPEGYSVSREKKERFSLILESASTNQTSMYLCASSLPNEDTIYFGEGSWLTVV.

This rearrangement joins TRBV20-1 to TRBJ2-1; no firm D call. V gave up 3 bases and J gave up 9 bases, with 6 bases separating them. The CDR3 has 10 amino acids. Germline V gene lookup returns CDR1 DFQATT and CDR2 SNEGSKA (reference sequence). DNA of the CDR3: TGCAGTGCTAGCAAGAGTGAGCAGTTCTTC. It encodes CSASKSEQFF.

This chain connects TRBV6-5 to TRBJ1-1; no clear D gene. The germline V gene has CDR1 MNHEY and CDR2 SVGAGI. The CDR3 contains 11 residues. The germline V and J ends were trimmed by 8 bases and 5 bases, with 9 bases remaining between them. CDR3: CASLTGTEAFF. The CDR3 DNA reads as TGTGCCAGCCTTACCGGGACTGAAGCTTTCTTT.

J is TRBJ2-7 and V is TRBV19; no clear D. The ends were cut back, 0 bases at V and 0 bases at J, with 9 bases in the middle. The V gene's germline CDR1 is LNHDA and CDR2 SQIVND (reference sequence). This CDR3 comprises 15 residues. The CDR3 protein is CASSIDQDNSYEQYF. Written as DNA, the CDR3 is TGTGCCAGTAGTATAGATCAAGACAACTCCTACGAGCAGTACTTC.

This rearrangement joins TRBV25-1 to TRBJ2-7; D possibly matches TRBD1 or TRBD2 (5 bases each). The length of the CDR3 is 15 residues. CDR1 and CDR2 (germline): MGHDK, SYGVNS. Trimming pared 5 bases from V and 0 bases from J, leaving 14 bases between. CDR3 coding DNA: TGTGCCAGCAGTTCCCGGGACGGTAGCTCCTACGAGCAGTACTTC. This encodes CASSSRDGSSYEQYF.

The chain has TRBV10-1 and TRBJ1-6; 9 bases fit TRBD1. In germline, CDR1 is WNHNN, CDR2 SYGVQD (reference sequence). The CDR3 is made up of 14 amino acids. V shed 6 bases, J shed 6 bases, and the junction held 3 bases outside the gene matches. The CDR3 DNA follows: TGCGCCAGCAGCCGGGACAGGGCTAATTCACCCCTCCACTTT. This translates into CASSRDRANSPLHF.

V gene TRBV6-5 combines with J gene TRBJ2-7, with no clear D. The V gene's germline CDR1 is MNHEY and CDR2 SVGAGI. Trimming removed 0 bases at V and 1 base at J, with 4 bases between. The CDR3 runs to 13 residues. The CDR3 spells CASSYSRSYEQYF. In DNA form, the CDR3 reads TGTGCCAGCAGTTACTCGAGATCCTACGAGCAGTACTTC.

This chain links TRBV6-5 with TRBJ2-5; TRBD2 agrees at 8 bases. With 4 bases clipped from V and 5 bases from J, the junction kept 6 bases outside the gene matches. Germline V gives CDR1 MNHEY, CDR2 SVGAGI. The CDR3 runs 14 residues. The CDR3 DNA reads TGTGCCAGCAGTTTTCCGGGAGGGCCGGAGACCCAGTACTTC. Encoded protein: CASSFPGGPETQYF.